This passage covers 32 T cell receptor beta chains from one sample sequenced in a study of regulatory T cells in long-lasting Graves disease (dated by TCRdb to the early 2020s). The time point label for this specimen denotes: newly diagnosed GD, antithyroid drugs for less than 3 months. For both TCR sequencing and RNA sequencing, RNA was extracted from PBMCs in TRIzol. The library was generated by multiplex PCR. The reads were generated on an Illumina HiSeq 4000. TCR beta libraries were built with iRepertoire HTBI primers and Arm-PCR amplification of CDR3 regions. Through fastp at Q25 and MiXCR, TCRdb rebuilt clones from the public reads, retaining in-frame beta chains. Identical CDR3 protein sequences are pooled into one entry, listed with their most common genes and DNA. For this sample the table gives roughly 610,000 distinct CDR3 sequences, of which roughly 16% were detected only once. The leading ten clones occupy around 12% of the sample.

This sample also belongs to another study, concerning T cells in Graves' hyperthyroidism and ophthalmopathy.

Material: peripheral blood mononuclear cells (PBMCs), obtained at new diagnosis, from a patient treated with antithyroid drugs. Receptors were obtained from a man between 18 and 29 years old with Graves disease. Donor details come from another sample of the same person, matched by shared clones.

The sample holds many counts of this clonotype. The V gene is TRBV9, the J gene TRBJ2-7, with TRBD2 as a possible D gene (6 bases). Per germline, CDR1 SGDLS and CDR2 YYNGEE. CDR3 length: 14 amino acids. The V and J ends lost 4 bases and 9 bases respectively, with 20 bases between them. The CDR3 spells CASSPGLTYERQYF. The CDR3 DNA is TGTGCCAGCAGCCCGGGACTTACCTACGAGAGGCAGTACTTC.

This clonotype was observed a few times. The V call is TRBV14, the J call TRBJ2-3; the D is unclear. Between the trimmed V and J ends, which lost 7 bases and 4 bases, there was a span of 12 bases. The germline gives CDR1 SGHDN, CDR2 FVKESK. This CDR3 has 13 amino acids. The CDR3 region is CASNVGFADTQYF. CDR3 coding DNA: TGTGCCAGCAATGTTGGGTTCGCAGATACGCAGTATTTT. Combining the CDR3 with reference TRBV14 and TRBJ2-3 gives the whole variable domain EAGVTQFPSHSVIEKGQTVTLRCDPISGHDNLYWYRRVMGKEIKFLLHFVKESKQDESGMPNNRFLAERTGGTYSTLKVQPAELEDSGVYFCASNVGFADTQYFGPGTRLTVL.

This clonotype was detected ten times or more. The rearrangement links TRBV6-1 to TRBJ2-1; 7 nucleotides match TRBD2. The CDR3 loop spans 14 amino acids. The germline V gene encodes CDR1 MNHNS and CDR2 SASEGT. V lost 6 bases to trimming and J lost 10 bases; unmatched junction nucleotides: 12. The CDR3 DNA reads TGTGCCAGCAGGGAAACGCGCCTAGCGGTAGAGCAGTTCTTC. Its translation is CASRETRLAVEQFF.

This clonotype was detected many times. CDR3 loop: CASSFGRPGGGELFF. CDR3 sequence (DNA): TGTGCCAGCAGTTTTGGGAGGCCCGGCGGCGGGGAGCTGTTTTTT. The chain is built from TRBV27 and TRBJ2-2, with D tentatively TRBD2 (6 bases). The CDR3 consists of 15 residues. Germline V gene lookup returns CDR1 MNHEY and CDR2 SMNVEV (reference sequence). Trimming cost V 3 bases and J 7 bases, with 15 bases left between them.

This clonotype was picked up many times. V is TRBV28 and J is TRBJ2-7; 8 positions agree with TRBD2. Germline V lookup: CDR1 MDHEN, CDR2 SYDVKM. The CDR3 is made up of 14 amino acids. With V trimmed by 3 bases and J by 3 bases, 4 bases remained unmatched. The CDR3 loop is CASSFTSGLYEQYF. The CDR3 DNA follows: TGTGCCAGCAGTTTCACTAGCGGACTCTACGAGCAGTACTTC.

This chain uses TRBV7-9 with TRBJ2-5; TRBD2 is a possible D gene (5 bases). Trimming shortened V by 0 bases and J by 2 bases, and 13 bases separated the two germline ends. CDR1 is SEHNR, CDR2 FQNEAQ, per germline (reference sequence). The CDR3 totals 16 residues. The CDR3 bases are TGTGCCAGCAGCTTAGCGCGAGGTACGGGGCAAGAGACCCAGTACTTC. Protein sequence: CASSLARGTGQETQYF.

This chain links TRBV11-2 with TRBJ2-6; D is unresolved. CDR1 is SGHAT and CDR2 is FQNNGV in the germline V gene. The germline V and J ends were trimmed by 0 bases and 14 bases, with 11 bases remaining between them. The CDR3 is 13 amino acids. The CDR3 is CASSLEGSLLLTF. The CDR3 DNA reads TGTGCCAGCAGCTTAGAGGGCAGCCTCCTCCTGACTTTC. The full variable domain, its missing parts supplied by reference TRBV11-2 and TRBJ2-6, is EAGVAQSPRYKIIEKRQSVAFWCNPISGHATLYWYQQILGQGPKLLIQFQNNGVVDDSQLPKDRFSAERLKGVDSTLKIQPAKLEDSAVYLCASSLEGSLLLTFGAGSRLTVL.

This clonotype was found a few times. The chain links TRBV27 to TRBJ2-7; TRBD2 matches at 7 bases. V was pared by 6 bases and J by 5 bases, with 13 bases of the junction left unmatched. This CDR3 has 15 amino acids. Germline CDR1 reads MNHEY; CDR2 reads SMNVEV (reference sequence). The CDR3 DNA follows: TGTGCCAGCAGCTACGGGACTACTCTGTTCGACGAGCAGTACTTC. Translating it yields CASSYGTTLFDEQYF.

This clonotype was observed a few times. V and J are TRBV6-9 and TRBJ1-2; a weak D match, TRBD1 (5 bases). CDR1 and CDR2 (germline): MNHGY, SVAAGI. V shed 1 base and J shed 1 base, with 7 bases lying between them. The CDR3 length is 14 residues. The CDR3, as DNA: TGTGCCAGCAGTTATTTACAGGATAACTATGGCTACACCTTC. Its translation is CASSYLQDNYGYTF.

This rearrangement joins TRBV7-6 to TRBJ2-7, with 7 bases lining up with TRBD1. The V gene's germline CDR1 is SGHVS and CDR2 FNYEAQ. This CDR3 is 15 amino acids long. V shed 4 bases, J shed 1 base, and the junction held 7 bases outside the gene matches. The CDR3 DNA sequence: TGTGCCAGCAGCTCCGGGACAGAGAATTCCTACGAGCAGTACTTC. This translates into CASSSGTENSYEQYF.

This clonotype was seen only a few times. The chain is built from TRBV6-5 and TRBJ2-1; TRBD1 or TRBD2 may be the D gene (6 bases each). Looked up from germline, CDR1 is MNHEY and CDR2 is SVGAGI. V shed 2 bases and J shed 10 bases, with 15 bases lying between them. This CDR3 has 14 amino acids. Written as DNA, the CDR3 is TGTGCCAGCAGTTACACCCCGGGGGCTGAGGAGCAGTTCTTC. As protein: CASSYTPGAEEQFF.

This chain links TRBV13 with TRBJ2-5; 9 bases fit TRBD1. This CDR3 region has 15 residues. V was pared by 4 bases and J by 5 bases, with 8 bases of the junction left unmatched. Looked up from germline, CDR1 is PRHDT and CDR2 is FYEKMQ (reference sequence). DNA for the CDR3: TGTGCCAGCAGCTGGTTGGACAGGGGTCCGGAGACCCAGTACTTC. Translating it yields CASSWLDRGPETQYF.

The chain has TRBV19 and TRBJ1-5, with 11 bases identical to TRBD1. CDR3 size: 14 residues. Germline V CDR1 and CDR2: LNHDA, SQIVND (reference sequence). J was trimmed by 0 bases and V by 11 bases; bases with no gene match: 3. This CDR3 is CAGGQGASNQPQHF. CDR3 bases: TGTGCCGGAGGACAGGGGGCTAGCAATCAGCCCCAGCATTTT.

This clonotype was observed many times. V gene TRBV7-9 combines with J gene TRBJ2-1; D remains unclear. Deletions cut 0 bases from V and 10 bases from J, with 4 bases between. This CDR3 has 11 amino acids. CDR1 and CDR2 from the germline V gene are SEHNR and FQNEAQ (reference sequence). The CDR3 DNA is TGTGCCAGCAGCTTAGCACCGGAGCAGTTCTTC. Protein product: CASSLAPEQFF.

The chain is built from TRBV9 and TRBJ2-3; D may correspond to TRBD1 or TRBD2 (6 bases each). Looked up from germline, CDR1 is SGDLS and CDR2 is YYNGEE. The CDR3 runs to 17 residues. The germline V and J ends were trimmed by 3 bases and 2 bases, with 19 bases remaining between them. The CDR3 bases are TGTGCCAGCAGCGAACCCCCCGGGGGCGGTCTCACAGATACGCAGTATTTT. Its translation: CASSEPPGGGLTDTQYF.

This chain joins TRBV27 and TRBJ1-5; D gene unclear. The V and J ends lost 8 bases and 2 bases respectively, with 16 bases between them. The CDR3 has 15 amino acids. Germline-derived CDR1 and CDR2 are MNHEY and SMNVEV (reference sequence). This CDR3 reads CASGPLASGNQPQHF. The CDR3 nucleotides read TGTGCCAGCGGACCGCTGGCTTCGGGCAATCAGCCCCAGCATTTT.

This clonotype was seen repeatedly, ten times or more. The V and J genes are TRBV12-3 or TRBV12-4 and TRBJ2-1, with TRBD2 identical over 8 bases. After removal of 5 bases from V and 4 bases from J, the junction contained 4 bases not matched to a gene. This CDR3 is 14 amino acids long. The CDR3 region is CASSDQREYNEQFF. As DNA, the CDR3 is TGTGCCAGCAGTGATCAGCGGGAGTACAATGAGCAGTTCTTC.

This clonotype turned up a few times. The V call is TRBV10-2, the J call TRBJ1-2; a weak D match, TRBD1 (5 bases). Per the germline V gene, CDR1 is WSHSY and CDR2 is SAAADI. The V and J ends lost 4 bases and 7 bases respectively, with 13 bases between them. This CDR3 has 13 residues. The CDR3, as DNA: TGCGCCAGCAGTGCTAACAGGAGAACTGGCTACACCTTC. Protein sequence: CASSANRRTGYTF.

This chain joins TRBV5-1 and TRBJ2-1; 8 bases align to TRBD1. This CDR3 has 13 amino acids. V gave up 4 bases and J gave up 7 bases; unmatched junction bases: 4. CDR1 is SGHRS, CDR2 YFSETQ, per germline. CDR3 protein: CASSQGAGNEQFF. The CDR3 DNA reads as TGCGCCAGCAGCCAGGGGGCGGGTAATGAGCAGTTCTTC. Filled out from reference TRBV5-1 and TRBJ2-1, the complete variable domain reads KAGVTQTPRYLIKTRGQQVTLSCSPISGHRSVSWYQQTPGQGLQFLFEYFSETQRNKGNFPGRFSGRQFSNSRSEMNVSTLELGDSALYLCASSQGAGNEQFFGPGTRLTVL.

This clonotype was seen at least ten times. This chain connects TRBV7-9 to TRBJ2-7, with TRBD2 matching 7 bases. The CDR3 is 17 amino acids. Germline-derived CDR1 and CDR2 are SEHNR and FQNEAQ (reference sequence). V trimming: 5 bases; J trimming: 0 bases; junction bases outside the gene matches: 13. The CDR3 loop reads CASSPGEGGSLSYEQYF. CDR3 sequence (DNA): TGTGCCAGCAGCCCCGGGGAGGGCGGGAGCCTCTCCTACGAGCAGTACTTC.

This clonotype was recorded many times. The rearrangement uses TRBV28 and TRBJ2-3; no reliable D call. V lost 4 bases, J lost 5 bases, and 4 bases lay in between. Germline V gene lookup returns CDR1 MDHEN and CDR2 SYDVKM. The CDR3 extends over 11 amino acids. CDR3 DNA: TGTGCCAGCAGTTACCGAGATACGCAGTATTTT. Translating it yields CASSYRDTQYF.

This clonotype was observed many times. V is TRBV5-1 and J is TRBJ2-7; TRBD2 agrees at 15 bases. This CDR3 spans 19 amino acids. Per the germline V gene, CDR1 is SGHRS and CDR2 is YFSETQ. V lost 0 bases, J lost 3 bases, and 10 bases stayed unmatched. The CDR3 DNA sequence: TGCGCCAGCAGCTTGGAAGGACTAGCGGGAGGGCCGTTTGTCTACGAGCAGTACTTC. Its protein product is CASSLEGLAGGPFVYEQYF. The full variable domain, completed using reference TRBV5-1 and TRBJ2-7, is KAGVTQTPRYLIKTRGQQVTLSCSPISGHRSVSWYQQTPGQGLQFLFEYFSETQRNKGNFPGRFSGRQFSNSRSEMNVSTLELGDSALYLCASSLEGLAGGPFVYEQYFGPGTRLTVT.

This clonotype was recorded many times. The gene calls are TRBV28 and TRBJ1-5; TRBD1 might be the D (6 bases). V lost 1 base to trimming and J lost 11 bases, with 15 bases between them. The CDR3 has 14 amino acids. CDR1 is MDHEN and CDR2 is SYDVKM in the germline V gene. CDR3 residues: CASSLLSRGPTQHF. The DNA of the CDR3 is TGTGCCAGCAGTTTATTATCCAGGGGCCCAACCCAGCATTTT.

The chain links TRBV20-1 to TRBJ2-1, with D perhaps matching TRBD2 (5 bases). CDR3 length equals 13 residues. From germline, CDR1 is DFQATT and CDR2 SNEGSKA (reference sequence). The ends were cut back, 6 bases at V and 9 bases at J, with 18 bases in the middle. The DNA for the CDR3 is TGCAGTGCGAGGGCTCAACGGCTTGGTGAGCAGTTCTTC. The encoded protein is CSARAQRLGEQFF.

This clonotype was seen ten or more times. The CDR3 here is CASSLTGQTEAFF. The CDR3 DNA reads TGCGCCAGCAGCTTGACAGGGCAAACTGAAGCTTTCTTT. The chain employs TRBV5-1 and TRBJ1-1; D might be TRBD1 (6 bases). The CDR3 is 13 residues long. Trimming took 1 base from V and 5 from J, leaving 9 bases between them. Germline loops: CDR1 SGHRS, CDR2 YFSETQ.

The chain links TRBV27 to TRBJ2-1; D gene ambiguous. Germline V gene sequence: CDR1 MNHEY, CDR2 SMNVEV (reference sequence). V shed 8 bases and J shed 2 bases, with 16 bases lying between them. The CDR3 has 15 residues. The CDR3 DNA follows: TGTGCCAGCGGGCCCAGGCCGGCAGCCTACAATGAGCAGTTCTTC. This codes for CASGPRPAAYNEQFF.

The genes are TRBV5-5 and TRBJ1-2, with TRBD1 identical over 8 bases. CDR3 length: 15 amino acids. In germline, CDR1 is SGHKS, CDR2 YYEKEE (reference sequence). With V trimmed by 4 bases and J by 1 base, 6 bases remained unmatched. CDR3 sequence: CASSEADRVNYGYTF. Here the CDR3 DNA reads TGTGCCAGCAGCGAGGCGGACAGGGTTAACTATGGCTACACCTTC. The complete variable domain, with remaining parts taken from reference TRBV5-5 and TRBJ1-2, reads DAGVTQSPTHLIKTRGQQVTLRCSPISGHKSVSWYQQVLGQGPQFIFQYYEKEERGRGNFPDRFSARQFPNYSSELNVNALLLGDSALYLCASSEADRVNYGYTFGSGTRLTVV.

This clonotype was detected a few times. The chain recombines TRBV9 with TRBJ1-1; 7 positions match TRBD1. In germline, CDR1 is SGDLS, CDR2 YYNGEE. The V gene end was trimmed by 6 bases and the J gene end by 1 base; junction bases not matched to a gene: 3. This CDR3 region has 13 residues. The CDR3 coding sequence is TGTGCCAGCAAGGGGACAGAGAACACTGAAGCTTTCTTT. Its translation: CASKGTENTEAFF.

This clonotype was recorded at least ten times. J is TRBJ2-3 and V is TRBV12-3 or TRBV12-4; TRBD2 matches 14 bases. V dropped 4 bases and J dropped 4; count of bases not matched to a gene: 4. The CDR3 is 16 residues long. The CDR3 DNA is TGTGCCAGCAGTTCCCGACTAGCGGGAGGGTCAGATACGCAGTATTTT. Protein product: CASSSRLAGGSDTQYF.

In this sample, this clonotype turned up a few times. The V call is TRBV12-3 or TRBV12-4, the J call TRBJ1-5, with D uncertain. Trimming pared 6 bases from V and 5 bases from J, leaving 11 bases between. The length of the CDR3 is 13 residues. In nucleotides, the CDR3 is TGTGCCAGCAGCGCAGTGGGCGATCAGCCCCAGCATTTT. Amino acids: CASSAVGDQPQHF.

The table lists this clonotype with many counts. This chain links TRBV6-5 with TRBJ2-5; D perhaps matches TRBD2 (5 bases). V lost 2 bases and J lost 5, with 18 bases in between. Germline CDR1 reads MNHEY; CDR2 reads SVGAGI. The CDR3 extends over 16 amino acids. CDR3 sequence (DNA): TGTGCCAGCAGTTACCCGAGGGTTTTTAATTCGGAGACCCAGTACTTC. Protein: CASSYPRVFNSETQYF.

V usage is TRBV12-5 and J usage is TRBJ2-3, with a tentative D call TRBD1 (5 bases). From germline, CDR1 is LGHNT and CDR2 FRNRAP. CDR3 length equals 17 residues. V lost 4 bases and J 0 bases, leaving 17 bases between the germline ends. DNA of the CDR3: TGTGCTAGTGGTTCCGCCTCCTCCAGGGTTAGCACAGATACGCAGTATTTT. It yields the protein CASGSASSRVSTDTQYF.